This T cell receptor beta chain was captured in a study of T cells in Graves' hyperthyroidism and ophthalmopathy. This clonotype was counted between two and nine times. Amplification of TCR beta CDR3 regions was performed using RNA transcripts as template. When the TCR CDR3 underwent first-round RT-PCR, the HTBI primer set was used. TCRdb redid the calling of the multiplex PCR reads with MiXCR, one entry per CDR3 protein. The table lists around 350,000 distinct CDR3 sequences, 13% to 15% of them singletons. V dropped 8 bases and J dropped 2 bases, with 7 bases sitting between them. The CDR3 length is 11 residues. Per the germline V gene, CDR1 is MNHNS and CDR2 is SASEGT. Ophthalmopathy patients had moderate-to-severe active disease, CAS ≥3, NOSPECS ≥4, and disease duration under 3 months.

This TCR was sampled from a woman aged 25-40 years with Graves' ophthalmopathy. Source material: blood. J is TRBJ2-7 and V is TRBV6-1; the D is unclear. The CDR3 region is CASRNTYEQYF. The CDR3 DNA reads TGTGCCAGCCGGAATACCTACGAGCAGTACTTC.